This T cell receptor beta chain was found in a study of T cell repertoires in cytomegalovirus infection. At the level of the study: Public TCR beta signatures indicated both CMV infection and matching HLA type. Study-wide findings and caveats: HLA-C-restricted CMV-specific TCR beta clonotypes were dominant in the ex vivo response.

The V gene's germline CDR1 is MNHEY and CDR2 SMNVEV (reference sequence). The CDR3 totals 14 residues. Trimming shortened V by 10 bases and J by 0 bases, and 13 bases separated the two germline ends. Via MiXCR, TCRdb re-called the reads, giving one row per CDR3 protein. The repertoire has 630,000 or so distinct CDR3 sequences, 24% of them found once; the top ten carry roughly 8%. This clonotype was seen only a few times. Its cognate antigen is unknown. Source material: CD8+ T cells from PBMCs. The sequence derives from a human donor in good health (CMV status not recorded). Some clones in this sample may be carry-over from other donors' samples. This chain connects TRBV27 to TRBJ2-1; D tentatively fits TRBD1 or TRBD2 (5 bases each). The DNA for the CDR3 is TGTGCCATCGGGGCGTCCTCCTCCTACAATGAGCAGTTCTTC. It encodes CAIGASSSYNEQFF.